What follows is one T cell receptor (beta chain) and its context. The CDR3 totals 17 residues. Germline V CDR1 and CDR2: MDHEN, SYDVKM. Trimming took 3 bases from V and 2 from J, leaving 16 bases between them. Here immunoSEQ multiplex PCR was the method, and the copy in TCRdb shows in-frame clones only, minus some. The sample lists fewer than 250,000 clones, almost 85% occurring once. The sample is drawn from a study of blood T cell repertoires in COVID-19. The receptor's source is a woman aged 45-59 years with active or convalescent COVID-19. The source material was peripheral blood. V is TRBV28 and J is TRBJ1-4; D ambiguous. The CDR3 DNA is TGTGCCAGCAGTTTCTTCCCCTCCGGGTCCACTAATGAAAAACTGTTTTTT. Its protein is CASSFFPSGSTNEKLFF. Combining the CDR3 with reference TRBV28 and TRBJ1-4 gives the whole variable domain DVKVTQSSRYLVKRTGEKVFLECVQDMDHENMFWYRQDPGLGLRLIYFSYDVKMKEKGDIPEGYSVSREKKERFSLILESASTNQTSMYLCASSFFPSGSTNEKLFFGSGTQLSVL.